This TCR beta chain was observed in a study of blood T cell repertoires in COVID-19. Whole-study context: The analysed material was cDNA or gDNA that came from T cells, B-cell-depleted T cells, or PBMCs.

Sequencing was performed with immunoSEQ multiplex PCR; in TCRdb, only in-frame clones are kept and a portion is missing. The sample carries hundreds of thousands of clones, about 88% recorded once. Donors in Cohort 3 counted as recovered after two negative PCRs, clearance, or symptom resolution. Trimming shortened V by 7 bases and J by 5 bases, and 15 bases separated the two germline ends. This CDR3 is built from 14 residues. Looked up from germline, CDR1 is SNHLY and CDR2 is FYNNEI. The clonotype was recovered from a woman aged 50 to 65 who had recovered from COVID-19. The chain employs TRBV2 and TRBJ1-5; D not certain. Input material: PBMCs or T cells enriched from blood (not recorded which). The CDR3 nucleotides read TGTGCCAGCAACCGGGAGGCAGAATATCAGCCCCAGCATTTT. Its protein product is CASNREAEYQPQHF.